The rows below give T cell receptor beta chains drawn from one sample of a study of human T cells and chemical hapten exposure. TCRdb itself ran the RACE reads through MiXCR, one entry per CDR3 protein. Of around 74,000 distinct CDR3 sequences in the sample, around a third were seen once. Specimen: whole blood, collected in connection with sensitization to the hapten diphenylcyclopropenone (DPC). The receptor set was obtained from a man between 35 and 55 years old with alopecia areata. Some clones in this sample may be carry-over from other donors' samples. Both conserved end residues are part of each CDR3. The D gene is left open where the match is weak. Clone size is shown for a subset of rows, as once, few, many or a class of expanded clone.

>TRBJ1-4|-|TRBV2|few
TGTGCCAGCACCTTAGGAGGGGCAGGTGAAAAACTGTTTTTT
CASTLGGAGEKLFF
>TRBJ1-5|-|TRBV18|many
TGTGCCAGCTCACCTGAGACAGGAGGGCCCCAGCATTTT
CASSPETGGPQHF
>TRBJ1-5|-|TRBV28|-
TGTGCCAGCAGGAGGCTTGTTGTTAGCAATCAGCCCCAGCATTTT
CASRRLVVSNQPQHF
>TRBJ2-1|TRBD2|TRBV4-2|few
TGTGCCAGCAGCCCTCCGGGAGGGCTCGCCGCCTACAATGAGCAGTTCTTC
CASSPPGGLAAYNEQFF
>TRBJ2-2|-|TRBV29-1|few
TGCAGCGTTGCGGTCAGGGAACACGGGGAGCTGTTTTTT
CSVAVREHGELFF
>TRBJ2-1|-|TRBV11-2|-
TGTGCCAGCAGCTTAGTAGCTGAGCAGTTCTTC
CASSLVAEQFF
>TRBJ2-3|-|TRBV11-2|-
TGTGCCAGCAGCTCCTCCCTTGGACCCCCTGACGGTACGCAGTATTTT
CASSSSLGPPDGTQYF
>TRBJ2-1|TRBD2|TRBV6-6|-
TGTGCCGTCGTGGGGGGCGGGAGGCGGAATGAGCAGTTCTTC
CAVVGGGRRNEQFF
>TRBJ2-7|TRBD1|TRBV29-1|-
TGCAGCGTTGATGGGACAGGGTACGAGCAGTACTTC
CSVDGTGYEQYF
>TRBJ2-5|TRBD2|TRBV27|-
TGTGCCAGCAGTGGGATAGCGGGAGTCCAAGAGACCCAGTACTTC
CASSGIAGVQETQYF
>TRBJ1-3|-|TRBV20-1|-
TGCAGTGCTAGAGGCGGCACCTCTGGAAACACCGTATATTTT
CSARGGTSGNTVYF
>TRBJ2-3|-|TRBV7-9|few
TGTGCCAGCAGCTTAGGCAGGGGAAATACGCAGTATTTT
CASSLGRGNTQYF
>TRBJ2-5|-|TRBV6-5|-
TGTGCCAGCAGTGGGAGCTTATTAGCTACGACCCAGTACTTC
CASSGSLLATTQYF
>TRBJ2-1|-|TRBV12-3/TRBV12-4|-
TGTGCCAGCAGCTCTGGGCCCGAGCAGTTCTTC
CASSSGPEQFF
>TRBJ2-7|-|TRBV6-1|-
TGTGCCAGCAGTGATTATCGGGGGTTTTCCTACGAGCAGTACTTC
CASSDYRGFSYEQYF
>TRBJ2-5|-|TRBV6-5|few
TGTGCCAGCAGCTTTACTCACAGGTCTCATCAAGAGACCCAGTACTTC
CASSFTHRSHQETQYF
>TRBJ2-1|-|TRBV12-3/TRBV12-4|-
TGTGCCAGCAGTTTGGGGGAAGGCGCCTACAATGAGCAGTTCTTC
CASSLGEGAYNEQFF
>TRBJ1-1|-|TRBV13|-
TGTGCCAGCAGCCCCCCGAAGTACCGGGGCGGGGGGACTGAAGCTTTCTTT
CASSPPKYRGGGTEAFF
>TRBJ2-7|-|TRBV6-6|few
TGTGCCACCTTAAGCGGGACAGTTAACTCCTACGAGCAGTACTTC
CATLSGTVNSYEQYF
>TRBJ2-5|-|TRBV6-2/TRBV6-3|few
TGTGCCAGCCGCATGACCGAGACCCAGTACTTC
CASRMTETQYF
>TRBJ1-5|-|TRBV15|few
TGTGCCACCAGCAGATCTTCGAGTAGCAATCAGCCCCAGCATTTT
CATSRSSSSNQPQHF
>TRBJ2-3|-|TRBV20-1|-
TGCAGTGCTAGAGATAGGGCGGGAATGGGCACAGATACGCAGTATTTT
CSARDRAGMGTDTQYF
>TRBJ2-2|-|TRBV7-3|few
TGTGCCAGCAGCTTAAAGGGGGGCACCGGGGAGCTGTTTTTT
CASSLKGGTGELFF
>TRBJ2-1|TRBD1|TRBV4-2|-
TGTGCCAGCAGCCAAGAAGGGACAGGGGGGAAGGAGCAGTTCTTC
CASSQEGTGGKEQFF
>TRBJ2-7|-|TRBV30|many
TGTGCCTGGAGTGTAGGAGGGTACGAGCAGTACTTC
CAWSVGGYEQYF
>TRBJ2-5|-|TRBV20-1|few
TGCAGTGCTAGAGTAGTTCAGTTCCAAGAGACCCAGTACTTC
CSARVVQFQETQYF
>TRBJ2-3|-|TRBV29-1|-
TGCAGCGTTGGAGGAGGGTTAGGAGATACGCAGTATTTT
CSVGGGLGDTQYF
>TRBJ2-7|-|TRBV27|-
TGTGCCAGACCTTGGGACGGCTCCTACGAGCAGTACTTC
CARPWDGSYEQYF
>TRBJ2-7|TRBD2|TRBV20-1|-
TGCAGTGCGATTGCTAGCGGGAGGATCCACGAGCAGTACTTC
CSAIASGRIHEQYF
>TRBJ2-7|TRBD2|TRBV20-1|few
TGCAGTGCTAGGGCACTAGCGGGAGTCTCCTACGAGCAGTACTTC
CSARALAGVSYEQYF
>TRBJ2-1|-|TRBV6-5|-
TGTGCCAGCAGTTACGTAGATGAGCAGTTCTTC
CASSYVDEQFF
>TRBJ2-3|-|TRBV25-1|once
TGTGCCAGCAGTCTGTATTACACAGATACGCAGTATTTT
CASSLYYTDTQYF